Described below is a single T cell receptor (beta chain) sequence and its context. Its antigen remains undetermined. No much larger clone is present one base from it, and per-base qualities are unavailable. The sample is drawn from a study of cytomegalovirus exposure and HLA in healthy donors (dated by TCRdb to the late 2010s). Background on the whole study: An earlier analysis of roughly 570 of the donors reported 276 Gb of sequence data and 117 million unique TCR beta sequences obtained from 180 million or so T cells. An early release covering more than 500 HLA-typed donors comprised about 290 gigabases of sequencing data and around 86 million unique TCR sequences. The genetic ancestry cluster associated with self-reported Caucasian donors included over 80% of the roughly 400 genotyped donors. The study was designed to test whether signatures of past pathogen exposure could be identified by cataloging public T cell receptors. The study profiled the T cell repertoires of hundreds of subjects by immunosequencing and related them to cytomegalovirus serostatus. A separate validation cohort of 100 to 150 different subjects was used in addition to the roughly 700-subject first cohort. The study combined high-throughput TCR immunosequencing, statistical association of individual TCRs with disease status, and machine learning to predict cytomegalovirus infection status. A later analysis re-examined previously published TCR beta repertoires from just over 650 donors and added high-resolution HLA genotyping to investigate patterns of TCR occurrence. In the later analysis, no new phenotypic data were used to find candidate immune exposures; instead, reliance was placed on TCR beta sequences and their occurrence across donors. An earlier analysis of a few hundred of the donors applied high-throughput TCR beta sequencing to assess whether each TCR beta V gene segment acted as functional or pseudogenic. Donor age, sex, ethnicity and CMV serostatus were collected together with the repertoire data. In a later genetic analysis, genome-wide SNP genotypes for 398 of the 666 donors were used, and that subset was treated as a discovery cohort. All discovery cohort repertoires had been generated using a single sequencing platform. HLA typing included class I and class II loci at four-digit resolution. Typing coverage varied by locus: about 620-630 donors for A, B, C, DRB1 and DQB1; under 550 for DQA1; more than 600 for DPA1; around 490 for DPB1. Several DR-DQ haplotypes were handled as single units for association and clustering, since linkage in the cohort was strong. Among some 400 genotyped donors of the cohort, an average of roughly 230,000 unique TCR beta nucleotide sequences was sequenced per donor, of which approximately 18% were non-productive.

The cohort was made up of roughly 670 healthy bone marrow donors. At the time of sampling, every cohort member was nominally healthy, though immune exposures that went unrecorded were likely present. The donor was CMV seropositive and belonged to the group of more than 250 seropositive cohort members. Every donor gave a peripheral blood sample, and the peripheral blood mononuclear cells from that sample were used for TCR beta sequencing. The Qiagen DNeasy Blood Extraction Kit was used to extract genomic DNA from the blood cell samples. The library relied on the immunoSEQ multiplex PCR assay. For the multiplex PCR, a mixture combining 60 forward primers for TCR Vbeta segments and 13 reverse primers for TCR Jbeta segments was used. Amplification of the CDR3 region of rearranged TCR beta genes was performed with a multiplex PCR assay on genomic DNA. The amplified TCR beta libraries were sequenced on the Illumina HiSeq System as 87-base-pair reads. The authors' pipeline ran thus. A later analysis tallied roughly 76 million unique TCR beta chains across the 666 repertoires, and around 12 million of those chains were shared by two or more donors. Raw reads were error-corrected and collapsed into unique sequences by a nearest-neighbor algorithm in which closely related sequences were merged to remove PCR and sequencing errors. V, D and J gene segments were assigned by aligning CDR3 sequences to IMGT reference sequences. For a sequence to be retained, a match of at least six nucleotides to both a V gene segment and a J gene segment was required. Rearrangements were called productive when the CDR3 lacked stop codons and stayed in frame with V and J; all others were non-productive. CDR3 was defined by IMGT convention, running from the second conserved V-encoded cysteine to the conserved J-encoded phenylalanine. The earlier analysis of about 640 of the donors excluded any sequence lacking an unambiguous match to a single V gene segment. In an earlier analysis of around 600 of the donors, V segments were called functional above 56.7% productive rearrangements and were called segregating when the between-donor standard deviation exceeded 5%. A statistical classification framework was developed to diagnose cytomegalovirus status using the catalog of TCR beta chain sequences. A later analysis assigned V and J genes by comparing TCR nucleotide sequences with IMGT/GENE-DB human TR gene sequences. A later analysis assigned CDR3 sequences and most-parsimonious VDJ recombination scenarios with the TCRdist pipeline. In a later analysis, every TCR beta chain was defined by the combination of its CDR3 amino acid sequence and its V-gene family, and reads without a unique V-gene family were dropped. In a later analysis, around 600 highly shared, low-generation-probability nucleotide sequences were removed to address suspected cross-contamination and a sequencing artifact. A later analysis calculated a clonal expansion index for each public chain from normalized within-repertoire ranks of inferred template counts. In a later analysis, generation probabilities were computed using a VDJ recombination model fitted to out-of-frame rearrangements, and the results were checked against IGoR. Hypergeometric tests were used in a later analysis to score TCR-TCR, TCR-HLA and TCR-CMV co-occurrence, with a repertoire-size bias correction applied to the TCR pairs. False discovery rates were estimated in a later analysis by permuting HLA or CMV assignments 20 times. In a later analysis, co-occurring TCRs were grouped with DBSCAN, and TCRdist sequence similarity was added when clustering was performed within HLA-allele-positive subsets. Co-occurrence clustering excluded repertoires with fewer than 30,000 or more than 120,000 public chains, plus five with anomalous nucleotide sharing. Drawn from immuneACCESS, this table holds only the in-frame rearrangements with V and J called that TCRdb kept. Clones are partly lost; checked studies trace under half to an unresolved V gene and leave the rest unexplained. Clone size and the V and J calls come from that table; the DNA yielded D and trimming. For this sample the table gives about 200,000 clones, of which 70% to 80% were detected only once. The leading ten clones occupy around 0.38% of the sample.

Beyond this particular receptor, the publication reports: A further reported finding was that TCR beta sequences accurately predicted the HLA-A and HLA-B alleles for most subjects in the first cohort. In the study, approximately 160 TCR beta chains were listed as associated with cytomegalovirus. Only TCR beta chains were sequenced in this cohort, and the absence of alpha or paired-chain data limited detectable features. Several of the top co-occurrence clusters appeared to be linked to parvovirus B19, influenza, CMV and Epstein-Barr virus, according to a later analysis. A cluster of highly shared sequence variants was judged likely to represent a technical artifact of the sequencing pipeline. Immune exposure information for the cohort was limited to CMV serostatus. It was suggested by the authors that the approach could potentially be generalized to other disease states and immunological phenotypes. An earlier analysis of approximately 600 of the donors showed that most TCR beta V segments appeared in productive rearrangements either about 87% or about 30% of the time, which broadly matched IMGT annotations. A later genetic analysis reported fewer N-insertions in productive TCRs among donors in an Asian-associated ancestry cluster than the 666-donor mean. A few of the identified cytomegalovirus-associated TCR beta chains were confirmed in vitro to be specific for cytomegalovirus antigens. In a later analysis, most CMV-associated TCR beta chains were found to appear HLA-restricted, with HLA associations seemingly driven largely by CMV exposure. Cytomegalovirus status was reported to be diagnosed by the classifier with high specificity and sensitivity in both the original and validation cohorts. Because some donors lacked HLA typing at each locus, the association tests relied only on the typed subset. A later analysis associated some 17,000 TCR beta sequences with specific HLA alleles at a false discovery rate of 0.05. Most TCR sequences were observed very rarely across donors, whereas some public TCRs were present in many individuals. Some IMGT-functional V segments, including TRBV6-2 and TRBV6-3, could not be told apart with the 87-base-pair reads, so those segments were excluded. About 17 rarely observed V segments, including chromosome 9 orphons, were excluded from the earlier analysis of several hundred of the donors because counts were too low. A later analysis found that HLA-associated TCR beta chains were more clonally expanded and had lower generation probabilities than equally common non-associated chains. Strong co-occurrence of HLA alleles, especially DR and DQ, made assigning TCR associations to individual alleles difficult. Presence/absence analyses assumed roughly uniform sequencing depth across donors, an assumption that may not hold. A later analysis found that TCR association rates varied across HLA loci, with DRB1 alleles showing the most associated TCRs and HLA-C alleles the fewest. Linkage disequilibrium might explain the correlated functional status among segregating V segments, but an unknown experimental factor could not be ruled out. V-gene and J-gene trimming of TCR beta chains was associated with a missense DCLRE1C variant in a later genetic analysis, and the association was replicated in an independent cohort.

CDR1 and CDR2, per the germline V gene, are SGDLS and YYNGEE. Counted from cysteine to phenylalanine, this CDR3 has 15 amino acids. Only the CDR3 DNA stays, 45 bases, in frame from base 1. Trimming takes 4 bases off V and 6 bases off J; junction bases not matched to a gene: 9. This clonotype originated in a male donor in good health and CMV-seropositive. Sequenced: PBMCs. The sequence joins TRBV9 to TRBJ2-7, with 11 bases aligning to TRBD2. The CDR3 region has the sequence CASSPRLAGKVEQYF. At the DNA level, the sequence is TGTGCCAGCAGCCCAAGACTAGCGGGGAAGGTCGAGCAGTACTTC.